This T cell receptor (beta chain) stems from a study of T cell responses to AZD1222 COVID-19 vaccine. Study results and caveats: In a largely white British group with more females than males, clonal diversity was possibly underestimated.

Points on this clone: The antigen remains unidentified.

Sequencing was performed with immunoSEQ multiplex PCR; in TCRdb, only in-frame clones are kept and a portion is missing. The data hold roughly 130,000 clones, with roughly 88% observed a single time. The CDR3 is made up of 15 amino acids. V lost 4 bases, J lost 3 bases, and 5 bases stayed unmatched. Germline V gene lookup returns CDR1 LNHDA and CDR2 SQIVND (reference sequence). This clonotype was sampled from an adult in good health. The sequenced sample was peripheral blood, obtained on day 0 of AZD1222 vaccination. V and J are TRBV19 and TRBJ1-4; the match to TRBD1 covers 7 bases. The CDR3 DNA is TGTGCCAGTAGTACCGCAGGGACAGCTAATGAAAAACTGTTTTTT. It translates to CASSTAGTANEKLFF.